This T cell receptor (beta chain) comes out of a study of T cells after yellow fever vaccination (dated by TCRdb to 2018 to 2020). In the study overall: The SMART-Seq v4 Ultra Low Input RNA kit was used to prepare libraries from fractions with low cell numbers. Bulk TCR alpha and beta repertoires were sequenced longitudinally to track T-cell clones before and after primary and booster YFV17D yellow fever vaccination. The cohort comprised two healthy male donors, one aged 18 to 30 and one aged 30 to 40 years. Blood was drawn at multiple timepoints before and after primary and secondary immunization, with bulk PBMC replicates and cell subsets isolated.

The CDR3 contains 14 residues, cysteine and phenylalanine counted. Just CDR3 DNA is preserved here, 42 bases in frame from base 1. CDR1 and CDR2 are drawn from the germline V gene (reference sequence): SEHNR, FQNEAQ. V has 5 bases trimmed and J has 9 bases trimmed; junction bases matching no gene number 7. Reading the label with the study, this specimen's treatment or condition is: live attenuated yellow fever vaccine strain. Two biological replicates of bulk PBMCs were collected at each blood-draw timepoint. PBMCs were isolated from peripheral blood using a standard Ficoll-Paque protocol. TriZol was used to extract RNA from bulk PBMCs, CD4 and CD8 fractions, and dextramer-positive and dextramer-negative fractions. Points the paper makes about the study in general: Only a couple of donors were included in the study, so the extent to which the findings can be generalized is limited. Because abundant contaminating clonotypes from the bulk population could be contained in FACS-sorted repertoires, computational filtering was required. A small share of clonotypes occurred in both CD4 and CD8 compartments, likely arising from convergent recombination. After the booster, most clones that had expanded after primary vaccination were detected again (roughly 95% of CD4 and about 88% of CD8), suggesting broad maintenance of memory. Compared with the primary T-cell response, the secondary T-cell response was faster but weaker, reaching its peak on day 5 rather than on day 15.

Synthesis of TCR cDNA relied on 5'RACE template switching, a step that introduced a universal primer site along with unique molecular identifiers. Priming of cDNA synthesis was performed from both the TCR alpha and TCR beta constant segments. Library amplification used two PCR steps, and the second PCR step added sample barcodes and sequencing adapters. Libraries were sequenced on Illumina HiSeq 2500 (2x100 bp) or NovaSeq (2x150 bp). On the authors' methods: Demultiplexing of reads and collapsing into UMI consensus sequences were performed with MIGEC, and V(D)J alignment was carried out with MiXCR. Vaccine-responding clonotypes were defined with edgeR using replicate PBMC samples, requiring FDR below 0.01 and a log2 fold change above 5 up to day 15. Bulk clonotypes were assigned CD4 or CD8 identity according to which sequenced CD4 or CD8 repertoire held them at higher abundance. In-frame beta chains were kept once TCRdb had trimmed the public reads at Q25 with fastp and called clones with MiXCR. Each CDR3 protein gets just one entry, which takes the most common genes and DNA from the rows behind it. The V and J calls, along with clone size, are taken from TCRdb and not from the paper's own processing. The sample contains approximately 600,000 distinct CDR3 sequences, more than 9% of them found a single time. The ten largest clonotypes hold 14% to 15% of the sample.

This clonotype was counted between two and nine times. Its target antigen remains unknown. The input lacks base qualities; no much larger clone sits a single base away. The specimen was PBMCs, collected on the day of the yellow fever booster vaccination. The V and J genes are TRBV7-9 and TRBJ1-6; TRBD1 fits 7 bases in the junction. This sequence originates from a man between 25 and 39 years old who received the YFV17D yellow fever vaccine. CDR3 sequence: CASSEQGFISPLHF. The base sequence is TGTGCCAGCAGCGAACAGGGGTTTATTTCACCCCTCCACTTT.